This entry lists 10 T cell receptor beta chains sequenced from one sample in a study of T cells expressing NK-cell markers. From its re-call of the 5' RACE reads, TCRdb lists each CDR3 protein once, without DNA. Its table records hundreds of thousands of distinct CDR3 sequences. The specimen sequenced was blood T cells: a sorted CD56 or NKG2C T cell subset, CD4+ or CD8+ T cells, or bulk PBMC T cells (not recorded which). The receptors derive from a young man in good health.

V and J are TRBV7-2 and TRBJ2-5; the D call from TCRdb, TRBD1, cannot be confirmed without DNA. Germline V CDR1 and CDR2: SGHTA, FQGNSA. This CDR3 region has 12 residues. The CDR3 loop reads CASSTGTQGPYF.

The chain's CDR3 is CAWRNSGANTGELFF. The V gene is TRBV30, the J gene TRBJ2-2; the TRBD2 assignment by TCRdb is unverifiable without DNA. Germline values: CDR1 GTSNPN, CDR2 SVGIG (reference sequence). This CDR3 has 15 amino acids.

CDR3 region: CAGLQGNTGELFF. V and J are TRBV6-1 and TRBJ2-2; as DNA is missing, the TRBD2 call by TCRdb cannot be tested. Germline-derived CDR1 and CDR2 are MNHNS and SASEGT. The CDR3 sequence is 13 residues long.

V gene TRBV7-8 combines with J gene TRBJ1-5. Germline CDR1 and CDR2: SGHVS and FQNEAQ. The CDR3 consists of 13 residues. The CDR3 is CASSLYTNQPQHF.

This sequence joins TRBV12-3 or TRBV12-4 and TRBJ2-1; the TRBD2 assignment by TCRdb is unverifiable without DNA. CDR3 length: 15 amino acids. CDR3 protein: CASSPASGSPNEQFF.

The V gene is TRBV29-1, the J gene TRBJ1-1; the D gene TCRdb calls, TRBD1, cannot be checked with no DNA. The CDR3 sequence is 12 residues long. The germline V gene has CDR1 SQVTM and CDR2 ANQGSEA. Here the CDR3 reads CSTRDGYTEAFF.

This chain connects TRBV7-9 to TRBJ2-7. Germline V CDR1 and CDR2: SEHNR, FQNEAQ (reference sequence). This CDR3 region has 15 residues. CDR3 amino acids: CASSPPFRLGYEQYF. The whole variable domain, filled in from reference TRBV7-9 and TRBJ2-7, reads DTGVSQNPRHKITKRGQNVTFRCDPISEHNRLYWYRQTLGQGPEFLTYFQNEAQLEKSRLLSDRFSAERPKGSFSTLEIQRTEQGDSAMYLCASSPPFRLGYEQYFGPGTRLTVT.

V gene TRBV24-1 combines with J gene TRBJ2-3. Germline V gives CDR1 KGHDR, CDR2 SFDVKD. The CDR3 is 13 residues long. CDR3 sequence: CATAEPVTDTQYF.

The rearrangement joins TRBV25-1 to TRBJ1-3; the TCRdb call, TRBD1, lacks DNA for checking. The CDR3 has 15 amino acids. Looked up from germline, CDR1 is MGHDK and CDR2 is SYGVNS. CDR3 loop: CASSEGGAPGNTIYF.

The chain is built from TRBV5-1 and TRBJ2-7; TCRdb picks TRBD1, but there is no DNA to check that call. CDR3 length: 15 residues. Germline CDR1 is SGHRS and CDR2 is YFSETQ. The CDR3 reads CASSGQGGGLSEQYF.